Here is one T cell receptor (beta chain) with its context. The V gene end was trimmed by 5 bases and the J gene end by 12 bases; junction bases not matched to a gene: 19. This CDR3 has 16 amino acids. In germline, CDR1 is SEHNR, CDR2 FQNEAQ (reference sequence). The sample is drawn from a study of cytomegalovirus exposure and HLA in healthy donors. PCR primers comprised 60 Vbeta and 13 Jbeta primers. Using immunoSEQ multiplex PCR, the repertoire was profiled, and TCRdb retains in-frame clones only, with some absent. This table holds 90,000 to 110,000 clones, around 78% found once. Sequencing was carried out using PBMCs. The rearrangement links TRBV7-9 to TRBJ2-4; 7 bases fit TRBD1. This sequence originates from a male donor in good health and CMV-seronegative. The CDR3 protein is CASSLTPQRQGSGQYF. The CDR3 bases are TGTGCCAGCAGCCTTACGCCTCAAAGACAGGGCTCGGGTCAGTACTTC.